A single T cell receptor (beta chain) is shown here with its context. Germline V lookup: CDR1 SGDLS, CDR2 YYNGEE. The CDR3 contains 17 residues. After removal of 2 bases from V and 1 base from J, the junction contained 4 bases not matched to a gene. The data derive from a study of blood T cell repertoires in COVID-19. Across the study: From the United States, Italy and Spain came samples of acute and convalescent COVID-19.

Here immunoSEQ multiplex PCR was the method, and the copy in TCRdb shows in-frame clones only, minus some. The repertoire holds roughly 82,000 clones, with about four fifths as singletons. The gene calls are TRBV9 and TRBJ2-3, with TRBD2 identical over 13 bases. The material sequenced was peripheral blood. The clonotype comes from a woman in her fifties or sixties with acute or convalescent COVID-19. The DNA for the CDR3 is TGTGCCAGCAGCGTCGGACTAGCGGGAGACGGCACAGATACGCAGTATTTT. Translation: CASSVGLAGDGTDTQYF. Supplemented by reference TRBV9 and TRBJ2-3, the full variable domain reads DSGVTQTPKHLITATGQRVTLRCSPRSGDLSVYWYQQSLDQGLQFLIQYYNGEERAKGNILERFSAQQFPDLHSELNLSSLELGDSALYFCASSVGLAGDGTDTQYFGPGTRLTVL.